Listed below are T cell receptor beta chains from one sample, sequenced in a study of CD4 and CD8 cells across lung adenocarcinoma regions. One entry per CDR3 protein, called by TCRdb with MiXCR from the PCR reads. The table shows about 3,400 distinct CDR3 sequences, with around 50% occurring only once. The sample was CD4+ T cells from the center of a lung tumor. The receptors derive from a female donor with lung adenocarcinoma. The CD4 and CD8 labels of this study may be unreliable. CDR3s include the opening cysteine and the closing phenylalanine or tryptophan. D genes are given only for firm matches. Clone size is shown for a subset of rows, as once, few, many or a class of expanded clone.

.	.	TRBV27	TRBJ1-6	TGTGCCAGCAGTTTATCCCGGACTCATAATTCACCCCTCCACTTT	CASSLSRTHNSPLHF
.	once	TRBV6-1	TRBJ2-4	TGTGCCAGCAGTGAAGGGGGGGACGGGGCAGTAGCCAAAAACACCCAGTACTTC	CASSEGGDGAVAKNTQYF
TRBD2	.	TRBV6-1	TRBJ2-5	TGTGCGAGCAGCGGGGCTAGCGACACAGAGACGCAGTACTTT	CASSGASDTETQYF
TRBD2	.	TRBV6-1	TRBJ2-5	TGTGCCAGCAGTGAAGTTAGCGGGGGGGCCGAGACCCAGTACTTC	CASSEVSGGAETQYF
TRBD2	.	TRBV7-2	TRBJ2-5	TGTGCCAGCAGCCCTAGGGCTAGCGGGGGGGCAAAGACCCAGTACTTC	CASSPRASGGAKTQYF
.	.	TRBV27	TRBJ2-4	TGTGCCAGCAGTTTATCCCTGGGTATTCAGTACTTT	CASSLSLGIQYF
.	.	TRBV27	TRBJ2-3	TGTGCCAGCAGTTTAAACCCTACAGATACGCAGTATTTT	CASSLNPTDTQYF
.	.	TRBV6-1	TRBJ1-5	TGTGCCAGCAGCCAACCGGGGTACAATCAGCCCCAGCATTTT	CASSQPGYNQPQHF
.	.	TRBV27	TRBJ2-3	TGTGCCAGCAGTAACTCCAAACATACGCAGTATTTT	CASSNSKHTQYF
.	large	TRBV6-1	TRBJ2-4	TGTGCCAGCAGAGGAATTGTTGGTTTAACCAAAAACATTCAGTACTTC	CASRGIVGLTKNIQYF
.	once	TRBV12-3/TRBV12-4	TRBJ2-1	TGTGCCAGCAGTTCAGGTGTGGTCGAGCAGTTCTTC	CASSSGVVEQFF
.	.	TRBV6-5	TRBJ2-3	TGTGCCAGCAGTTCCGTGGGGCACACAGATACGCAGTATTTT	CASSSVGHTDTQYF
.	.	TRBV6-1	TRBJ2-3	TGTGGCAGCAGGGAGCCTAGAGGCAAAAACACGCAGTATTTC	CGSREPRGKNTQYF
TRBD1	.	TRBV7-2	TRBJ2-4	TGTGCCAGCAGCCGAGGGCACAGGGGAAATGGAGACATTCAGTACTTC	CASSRGHRGNGDIQYF
TRBD2	.	TRBV6-1	TRBJ2-3	TGTGCCAGCAGTGGCACTAGCGGCACAGATACGCAGTATTTT	CASSGTSGTDTQYF
.	.	TRBV27	TRBJ2-3	TGTGCCAGCAGTGGATCGGTGGGGGGGGGCAAAGACATTCAGTATTTT	CASSGSVGGGKDIQYF
.	few	TRBV7-2	TRBJ1-1	TGTGCCAGCAGTCTAGAGTGGGGTCGTTGGACTGAAGCTTTCTTT	CASSLEWGRWTEAFF
.	.	TRBV3-1	TRBJ2-2	TGTGCCAGCAGCCCGCATGGACTATCGGTCACCGGGGAGCTGTTTTTT	CASSPHGLSVTGELFF
.	.	TRBV24-1	TRBJ2-4	TGTGCCACCAGTGATTCTCTAAACATTCAGTATTTC	CATSDSLNIQYF
.	once	TRBV6-1	TRBJ2-3	TGTGCCAGCAGTATGGGGGATGGCACGCAGTATTTT	CASSMGDGTQYF
.	.	TRBV6-1	TRBJ2-1	TGTGCCAGCAGGCCCGACTCGAGCTCCTACAATGAGCAGTTCTTC	CASRPDSSSYNEQFF
.	.	TRBV6-2/TRBV6-3	TRBJ1-1	TGTGCCAGCAGTTACCCCCCGGGGGGCCGGGCGGGGTCCACTGAAGCTTTCTTT	CASSYPPGGRAGSTEAFF
.	medium-sized	TRBV24-1	TRBJ2-6	TGTGCCACCAGTGATTATGGGCGGGACACGAGCTCTGGGGCCAACGTCCTGACTTTC	CATSDYGRDTSSGANVLTF
.	.	TRBV7-2	TRBJ2-5	TGTGCCAGCAGCCGTAGGGGGAGGATCGAAGAGACCCAGTACTTC	CASSRRGRIEETQYF
.	.	TRBV6-1	TRBJ1-1	TGTGCCAGCAGTGCGGACAGTCAAAATGAAGCTTTCTTT	CASSADSQNEAFF
.	.	TRBV10-1	TRBJ2-3	TGCGCCTCGGGGCTAGAAGCCACAGATACGCAGTATTTT	CASGLEATDTQYF
.	large	TRBV27	TRBJ1-4	TGTGCCAGCAGTTTATCGGCAGTTAGGCCTAATGAAAAACTGTTTTTT	CASSLSAVRPNEKLFF
TRBD2	few	TRBV12-3/TRBV12-4	TRBJ2-1	TGTGCCAGCACCCCGCTTAGCGGGAAGGACTACAATGAGCAGTTCTTC	CASTPLSGKDYNEQFF
.	.	TRBV12-3/TRBV12-4	TRBJ1-3	TGTGCCAGCAGCTTCAGGGGTTCTGGAAACACCATATATTTT	CASSFRGSGNTIYF
TRBD2	.	TRBV6-5	TRBJ2-5	TGTGCCAGCAGACTCGGGACTAGCGGGAGAGCCTATTTCTTC	CASRLGTSGRAYFF
.	.	TRBV6-1	TRBJ2-1	TGTGCCAGCGGGCACGGCGGGACCTATGAGCAGTTCTTC	CASGHGGTYEQFF
.	medium-sized	TRBV6-1	TRBJ2-1	TGTGCCTCCCGGAGGGCCCGGTCCTACAATGAGCAGTTCTTC	CASRRARSYNEQFF
.	few	TRBV27	TRBJ2-2	TGTGCCAGCAGTTTTAAGGATATGACCGGGGAGCTGTTTTTT	CASSFKDMTGELFF
.	.	TRBV29-1	TRBJ2-4	TGCAGCGTGGCACAGGGTAGCGGAATTGGGGACATTCAGTACTTC	CSVAQGSGIGDIQYF
.	once	TRBV7-2	TRBJ2-7	TGTGCCAGCAGCTTAGCGAGAGCGTCCTACGAGCAGTACTTC	CASSLARASYEQYF
TRBD2	.	TRBV6-2/TRBV6-3	TRBJ2-6	TGTGCCAGAGGGACTAACCCCCCTGGGGCCAACGTCCTGACTTTC	CARGTNPPGANVLTF
.	few	TRBV12-3/TRBV12-4	TRBJ2-3	TGTGCCAGCAAGATCACAGATACGCAGTATTTT	CASKITDTQYF